This T cell receptor beta chain was identified during a study of OX40 agonist ivuxolimab in advanced cancers. CDR1 is SGHDN and CDR2 is FVKESK in the germline V gene. Trimming removed 4 bases at V and 4 bases at J, with 15 bases between. This CDR3 comprises 15 residues. Sequencing was performed with immunoSEQ multiplex PCR; in TCRdb, only in-frame clones are kept and a portion is missing. The sample includes about 30,000 clones, just over 90% of them seen just once. This chain uses TRBV14 with TRBJ2-3, with D perhaps matching TRBD1 (5 bases). The sample was CD4+ or CD8+ T cells sorted from blood, taken in a trial of the OX40 agonist ivuxolimab. The sequence came from an adult with an advanced solid tumor such as melanoma, head and neck, liver or kidney cancer. CDR3 in amino acids: CASSPWGQGPDTQYF. CDR3 bases: TGTGCCAGCAGCCCATGGGGCCAAGGGCCAGATACGCAGTATTTT.